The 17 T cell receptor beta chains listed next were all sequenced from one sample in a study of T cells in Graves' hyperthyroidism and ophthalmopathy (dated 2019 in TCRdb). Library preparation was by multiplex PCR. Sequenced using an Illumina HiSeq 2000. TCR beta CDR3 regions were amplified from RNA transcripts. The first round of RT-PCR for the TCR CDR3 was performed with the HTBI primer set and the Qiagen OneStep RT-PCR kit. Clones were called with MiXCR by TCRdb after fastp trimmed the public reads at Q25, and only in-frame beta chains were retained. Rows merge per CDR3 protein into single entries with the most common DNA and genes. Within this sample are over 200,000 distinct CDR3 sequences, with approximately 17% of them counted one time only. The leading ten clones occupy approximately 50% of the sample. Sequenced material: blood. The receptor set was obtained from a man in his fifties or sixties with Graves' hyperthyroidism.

DNA of the CDR3: TGTGCCAGCAGCCCACTTGGGAAAGCTTTCTTT. This sequence encodes CASSPLGKAFF. This chain joins TRBV6-1 and TRBJ1-1; D is undetermined. Germline V gives CDR1 MNHNS, CDR2 SASEGT. The CDR3 length is 11 residues. V was pared by 6 bases and J by 9 bases, with 11 bases between.

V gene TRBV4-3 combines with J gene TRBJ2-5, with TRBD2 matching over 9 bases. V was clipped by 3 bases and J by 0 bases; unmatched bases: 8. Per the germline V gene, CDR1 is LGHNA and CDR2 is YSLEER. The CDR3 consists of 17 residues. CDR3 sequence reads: CASSQSWREGNQETQYF. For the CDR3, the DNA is TGCGCCAGCAGCCAGTCGTGGCGGGAGGGTAACCAAGAGACCCAGTACTTC.

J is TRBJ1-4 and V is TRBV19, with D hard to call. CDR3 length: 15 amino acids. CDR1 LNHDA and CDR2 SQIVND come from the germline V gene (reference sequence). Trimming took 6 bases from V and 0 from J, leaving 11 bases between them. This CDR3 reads CASRTSDATNEKLFF. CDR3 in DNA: TGTGCCAGTAGAACCTCGGACGCAACTAATGAAAAACTGTTTTTT.

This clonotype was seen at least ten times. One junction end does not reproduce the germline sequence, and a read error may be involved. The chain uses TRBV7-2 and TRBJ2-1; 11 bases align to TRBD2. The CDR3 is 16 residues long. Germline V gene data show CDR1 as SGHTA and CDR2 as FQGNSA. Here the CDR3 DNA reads TGTGCCAACAGCCAGGGACTAGCGGCGAAATACAATGAGCAGTTCTTC. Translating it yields CANSQGLAAKYNEQFF.

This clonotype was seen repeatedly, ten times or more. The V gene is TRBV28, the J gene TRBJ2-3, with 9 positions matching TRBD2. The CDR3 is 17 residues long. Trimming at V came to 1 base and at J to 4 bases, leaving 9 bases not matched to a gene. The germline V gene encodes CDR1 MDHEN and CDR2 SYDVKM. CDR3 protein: CASSLLVAGGRSDTQYF. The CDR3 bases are TGTGCCAGCAGTTTATTAGTCGCGGGAGGGAGGTCAGATACGCAGTATTTT.

As DNA, the CDR3 is TGTGCCAGCAGCGACCCCGGGACTAGGGGCTCCGGGGAGCTGTTTTTT. This sequence encodes CASSDPGTRGSGELFF. The rearrangement uses TRBV9 and TRBJ2-2; 8 bases are a match to TRBD2. Germline trimming cut 3 bases from V and 6 bases from J; bases unmatched to any gene: 10. Per germline, CDR1 SGDLS and CDR2 YYNGEE. This CDR3 contains 16 residues.

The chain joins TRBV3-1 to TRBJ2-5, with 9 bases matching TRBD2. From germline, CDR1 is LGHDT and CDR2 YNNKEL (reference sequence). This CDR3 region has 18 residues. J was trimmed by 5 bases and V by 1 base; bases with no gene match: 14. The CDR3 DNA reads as TGTGCCAGCAGCCAAGTTGCTAGCGGGGCATCGAGGGGTGAGACCCAGTACTTC. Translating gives CASSQVASGASRGETQYF.

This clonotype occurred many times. The CDR3, as DNA: TGCAGCGTTCTAACTAGCGGGAGCTTCTCCTACAATGAGCAGTTCTTC. Translation: CSVLTSGSFSYNEQFF. This sequence joins TRBV29-1 and TRBJ2-1; 11 positions match TRBD2. The CDR3 is 16 residues long. Per the germline V gene, CDR1 is SQVTM and CDR2 is ANQGSEA. Losses at the gene ends were 5 bases for V and 0 bases for J; bases not matched to a gene: 6.

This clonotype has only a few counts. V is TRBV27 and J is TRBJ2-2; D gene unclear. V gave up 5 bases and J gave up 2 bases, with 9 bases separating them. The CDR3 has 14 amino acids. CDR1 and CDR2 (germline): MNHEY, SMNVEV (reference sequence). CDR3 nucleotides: TGTGCCAGCAGTCCCTATAGAAACACCGGGGAGCTGTTTTTT. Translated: CASSPYRNTGELFF.

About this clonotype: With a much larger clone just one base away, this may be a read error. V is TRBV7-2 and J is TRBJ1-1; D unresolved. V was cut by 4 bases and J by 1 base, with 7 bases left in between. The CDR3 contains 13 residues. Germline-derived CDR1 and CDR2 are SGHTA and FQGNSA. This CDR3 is CASSSSANTEAFF. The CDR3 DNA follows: TGTGCCAGCAGCTCGTCAGCGAACACTGAAGCTTTCTTT.

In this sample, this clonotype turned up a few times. The DNA of the CDR3 is TGTGCCAGCAGGGAGGTCCGGGGTACGCAGTATTTT. It yields the protein CASREVRGTQYF. This rearrangement joins TRBV6-1 to TRBJ2-3; possibly TRBD2 for D (5 bases). The CDR3 is made up of 12 amino acids. Germline CDR1 reads MNHNS; CDR2 reads SASEGT. Trimming took off 6 bases at V and 8 bases at J, with 12 bases between the two ends.

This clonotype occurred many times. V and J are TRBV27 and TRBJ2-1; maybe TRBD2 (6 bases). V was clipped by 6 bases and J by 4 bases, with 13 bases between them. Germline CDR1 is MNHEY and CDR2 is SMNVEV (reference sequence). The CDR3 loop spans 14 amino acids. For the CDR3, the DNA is TGTGCCAGCAGCCCAGCGGGTTGGTACAATGAGCAGTTCTTC. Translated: CASSPAGWYNEQFF.

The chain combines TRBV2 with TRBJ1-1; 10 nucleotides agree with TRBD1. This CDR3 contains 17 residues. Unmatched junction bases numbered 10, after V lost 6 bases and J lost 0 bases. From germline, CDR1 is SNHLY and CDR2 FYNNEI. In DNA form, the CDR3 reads TGTGCCAGCAGAGATCCGGGACAGGGGTTCATGAACACTGAAGCTTTCTTT. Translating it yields CASRDPGQGFMNTEAFF.

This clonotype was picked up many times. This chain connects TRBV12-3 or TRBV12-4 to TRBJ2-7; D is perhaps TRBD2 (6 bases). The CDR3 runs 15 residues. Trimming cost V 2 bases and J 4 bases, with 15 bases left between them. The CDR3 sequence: CASSLTRASAYEQYF. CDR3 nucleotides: TGTGCCAGCAGTTTAACCAGGGCTAGCGCTTACGAGCAGTACTTC.

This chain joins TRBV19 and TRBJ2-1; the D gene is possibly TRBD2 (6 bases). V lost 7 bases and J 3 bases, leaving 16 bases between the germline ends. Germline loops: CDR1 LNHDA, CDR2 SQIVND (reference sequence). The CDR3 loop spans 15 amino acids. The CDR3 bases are TGTGCCAGTAACCAGGCGGGAAGGATCTACAATGAGCAGTTCTTC. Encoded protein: CASNQAGRIYNEQFF.

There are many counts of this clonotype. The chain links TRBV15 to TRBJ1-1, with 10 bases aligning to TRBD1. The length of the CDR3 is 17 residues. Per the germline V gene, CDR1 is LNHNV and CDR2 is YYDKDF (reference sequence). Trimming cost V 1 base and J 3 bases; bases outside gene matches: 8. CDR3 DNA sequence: TGTGCCACCAGCAGAGGGGACAGGGGTAGGGTCGACACTGAAGCTTTCTTT. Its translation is CATSRGDRGRVDTEAFF.

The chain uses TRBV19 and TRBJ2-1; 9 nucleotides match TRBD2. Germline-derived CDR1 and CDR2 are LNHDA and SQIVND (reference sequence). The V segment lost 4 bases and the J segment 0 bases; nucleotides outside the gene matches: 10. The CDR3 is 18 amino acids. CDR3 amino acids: CASSTSGRRGDSYNEQFF. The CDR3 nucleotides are TGTGCCAGTAGTACCAGCGGGAGGAGGGGAGACTCCTACAATGAGCAGTTCTTC. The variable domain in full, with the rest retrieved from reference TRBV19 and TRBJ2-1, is DGGITQSPKYLFRKEGQNVTLSCEQNLNHDAMYWYRQDPGQGLRLIYYSQIVNDFQKGDIAEGYSVSREKKESFPLTVTSAQKNPTAFYLCASSTSGRRGDSYNEQFFGPGTRLTVL.